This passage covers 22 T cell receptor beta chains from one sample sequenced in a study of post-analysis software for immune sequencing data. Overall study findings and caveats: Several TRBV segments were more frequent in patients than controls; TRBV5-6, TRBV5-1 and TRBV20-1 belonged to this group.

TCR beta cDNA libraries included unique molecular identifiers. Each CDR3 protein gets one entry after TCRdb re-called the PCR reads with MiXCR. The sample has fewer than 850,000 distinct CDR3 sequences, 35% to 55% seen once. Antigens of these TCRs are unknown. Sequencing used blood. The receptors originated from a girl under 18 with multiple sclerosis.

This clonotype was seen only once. Here the CDR3 reads CASSYGGDVGEQYF. The CDR3 region has the DNA TGTGCCAGCAGTTACGGTGGGGACGTCGGGGAGCAGTACTTC. The chain links TRBV6-2 or TRBV6-3 to TRBJ2-5, with D perhaps TRBD1 or TRBD2 (5 bases each). There are 14 residues in the CDR3. Per germline, CDR1 MNHEY and CDR2 SVGEGT. V lost 2 bases, J lost 11 bases, and 18 bases lay in between.

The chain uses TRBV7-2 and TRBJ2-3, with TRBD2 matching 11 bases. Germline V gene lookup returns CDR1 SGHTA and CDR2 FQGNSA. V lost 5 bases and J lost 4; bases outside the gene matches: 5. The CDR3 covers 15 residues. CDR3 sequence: CASSTSGSLADTQYF. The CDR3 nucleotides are TGTGCCAGCAGCACTAGCGGGAGTCTAGCAGATACGCAGTATTTT.

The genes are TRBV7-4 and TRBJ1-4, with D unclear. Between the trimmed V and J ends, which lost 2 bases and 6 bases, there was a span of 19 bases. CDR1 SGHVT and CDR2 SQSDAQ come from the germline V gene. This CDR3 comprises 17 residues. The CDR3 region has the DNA TGTGCCAGCAGCTTAATGGGGAAACTGTTTGTAGATGAAAAACTGTTTTTT. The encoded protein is CASSLMGKLFVDEKLFF.

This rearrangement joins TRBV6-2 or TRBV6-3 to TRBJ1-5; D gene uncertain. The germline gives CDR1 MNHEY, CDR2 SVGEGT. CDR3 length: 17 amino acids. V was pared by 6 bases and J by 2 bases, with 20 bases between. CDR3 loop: CASRHTANSWGNQPQHF. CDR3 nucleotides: TGTGCCAGCAGACACACGGCAAACTCCTGGGGCAATCAGCCCCAGCATTTT.

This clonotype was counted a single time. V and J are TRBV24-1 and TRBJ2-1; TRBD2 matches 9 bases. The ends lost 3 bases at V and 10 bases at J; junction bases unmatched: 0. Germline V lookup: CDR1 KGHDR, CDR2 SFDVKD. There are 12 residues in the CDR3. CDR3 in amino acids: CATSDGLAEQFF. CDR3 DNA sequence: TGTGCCACCAGTGATGGACTAGCGGAGCAGTTCTTC.

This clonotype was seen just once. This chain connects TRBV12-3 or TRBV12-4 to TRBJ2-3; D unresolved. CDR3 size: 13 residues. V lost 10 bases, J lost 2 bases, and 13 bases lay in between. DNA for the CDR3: TGTGCCATAGTATTGCAGAACACAGATACGCAGTATTTT. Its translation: CAIVLQNTDTQYF.

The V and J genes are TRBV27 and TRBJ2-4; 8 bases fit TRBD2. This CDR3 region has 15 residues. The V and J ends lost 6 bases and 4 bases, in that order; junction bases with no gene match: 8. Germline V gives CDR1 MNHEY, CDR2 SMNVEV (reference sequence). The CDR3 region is CASSPGASGKNIQYF. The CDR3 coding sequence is TGTGCCAGCAGCCCCGGGGCTAGCGGGAAAAACATTCAGTACTTC.

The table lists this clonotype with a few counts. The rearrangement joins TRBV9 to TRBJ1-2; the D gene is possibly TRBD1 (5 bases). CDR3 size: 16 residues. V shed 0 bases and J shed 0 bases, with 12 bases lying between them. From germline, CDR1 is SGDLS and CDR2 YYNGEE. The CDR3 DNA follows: TGTGCCAGCAGCGTAGAGGGGCAGGGAGCTAACTATGGCTACACCTTC. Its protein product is CASSVEGQGANYGYTF.

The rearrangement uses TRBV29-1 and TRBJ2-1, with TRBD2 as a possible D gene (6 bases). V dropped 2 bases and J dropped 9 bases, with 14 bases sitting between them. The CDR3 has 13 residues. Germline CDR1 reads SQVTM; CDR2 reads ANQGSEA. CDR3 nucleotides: TGCAGCGTTGAACCGCGACTAGTCTCTGAGCAGTTCTTC. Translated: CSVEPRLVSEQFF.

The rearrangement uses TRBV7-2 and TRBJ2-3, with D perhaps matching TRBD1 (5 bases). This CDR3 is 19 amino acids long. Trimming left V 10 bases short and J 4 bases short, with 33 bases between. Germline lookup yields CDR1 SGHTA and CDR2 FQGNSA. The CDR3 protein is CANPGPYYSNHISADTQYF. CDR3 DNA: TGTGCCAATCCAGGGCCCTACTACTCAAACCACATAAGCGCAGATACGCAGTATTTT.

The CDR3 is CASSHRIENVLTF. DNA of the CDR3: TGTGCCAGCAGCCACAGGATAGAAAACGTCCTGACTTTC. The chain is built from TRBV7-2 and TRBJ2-6, with a possible D match to TRBD1 (5 bases). With 5 bases removed from V and 10 bases from J, the gap between germline ends came to 12 bases. Germline CDR1 and CDR2: SGHTA and FQGNSA. There are 13 residues in the CDR3.

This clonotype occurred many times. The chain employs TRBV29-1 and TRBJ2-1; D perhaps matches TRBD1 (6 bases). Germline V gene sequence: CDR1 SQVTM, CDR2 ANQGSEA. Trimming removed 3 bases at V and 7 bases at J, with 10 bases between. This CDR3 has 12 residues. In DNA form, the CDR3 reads TGCAGCGTTGATGGGGGCTTGAATGAGCAGTTCTTC. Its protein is CSVDGGLNEQFF.

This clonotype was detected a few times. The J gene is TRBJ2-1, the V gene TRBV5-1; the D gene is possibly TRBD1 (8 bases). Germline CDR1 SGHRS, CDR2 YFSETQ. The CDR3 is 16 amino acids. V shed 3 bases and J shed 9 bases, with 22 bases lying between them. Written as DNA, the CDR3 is TGCGCCAGCAGCTCCAGCGGGGACAGGCCACGGAGTGAGCAGTTCTTC. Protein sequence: CASSSSGDRPRSEQFF.

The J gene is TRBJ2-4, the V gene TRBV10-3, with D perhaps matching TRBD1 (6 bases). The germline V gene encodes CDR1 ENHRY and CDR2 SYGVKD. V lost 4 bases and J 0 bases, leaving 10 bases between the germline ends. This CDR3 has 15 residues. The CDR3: CAISGGGIAKNIQYF. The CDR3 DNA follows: TGTGCCATCAGTGGAGGGGGAATAGCCAAAAACATTCAGTACTTC.

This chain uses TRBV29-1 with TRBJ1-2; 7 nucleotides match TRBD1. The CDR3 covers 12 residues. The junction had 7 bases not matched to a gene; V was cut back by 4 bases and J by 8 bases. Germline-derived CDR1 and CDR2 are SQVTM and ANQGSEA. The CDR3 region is CSVVEGAKGYTF. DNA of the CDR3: TGCAGCGTTGTCGAGGGGGCGAAGGGCTACACCTTC.

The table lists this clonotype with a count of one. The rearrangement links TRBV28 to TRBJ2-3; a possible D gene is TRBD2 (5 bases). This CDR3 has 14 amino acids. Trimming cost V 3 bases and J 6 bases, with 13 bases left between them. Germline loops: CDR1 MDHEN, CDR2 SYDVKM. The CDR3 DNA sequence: TGTGCCAGCAGTTTCGGCGGGTCCAGGGATACGCAGTATTTT. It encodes CASSFGGSRDTQYF.

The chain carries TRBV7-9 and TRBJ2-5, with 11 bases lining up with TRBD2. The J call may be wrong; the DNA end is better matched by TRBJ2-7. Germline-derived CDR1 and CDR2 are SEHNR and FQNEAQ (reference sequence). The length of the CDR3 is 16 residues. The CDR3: CASSLGTSGFSHEQYF. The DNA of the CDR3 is TGTGCCAGCAGCCTAGGGACTAGCGGATTCTCTCACGAGCAGTACTTC.

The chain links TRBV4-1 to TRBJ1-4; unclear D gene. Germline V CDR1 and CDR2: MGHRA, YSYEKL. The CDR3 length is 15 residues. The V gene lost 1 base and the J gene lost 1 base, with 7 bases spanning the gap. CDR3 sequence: CASSQGAGTNEKLFF. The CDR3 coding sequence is TGCGCCAGCAGCCAAGGGGCGGGAACTAATGAAAAACTGTTTTTT.

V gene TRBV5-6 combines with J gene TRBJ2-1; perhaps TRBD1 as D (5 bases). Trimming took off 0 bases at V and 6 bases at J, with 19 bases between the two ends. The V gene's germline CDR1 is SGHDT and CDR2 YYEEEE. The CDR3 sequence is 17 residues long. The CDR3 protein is CASSLGLSDTTSNEQFF. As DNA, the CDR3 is TGTGCCAGCAGCTTGGGCTTATCGGACACGACGTCCAATGAGCAGTTCTTC.

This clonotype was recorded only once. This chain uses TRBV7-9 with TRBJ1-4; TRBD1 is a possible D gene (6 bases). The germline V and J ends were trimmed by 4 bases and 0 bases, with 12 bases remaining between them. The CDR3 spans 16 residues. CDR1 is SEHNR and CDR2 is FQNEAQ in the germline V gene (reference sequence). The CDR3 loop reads CASSWWGPATNEKLFF. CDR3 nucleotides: TGTGCCAGCAGCTGGTGGGGGCCTGCAACTAATGAAAAACTGTTTTTT.

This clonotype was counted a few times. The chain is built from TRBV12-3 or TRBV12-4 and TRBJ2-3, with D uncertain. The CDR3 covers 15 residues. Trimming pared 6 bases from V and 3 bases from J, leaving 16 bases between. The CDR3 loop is CASSRSSRGTDTQYF. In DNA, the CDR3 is TGTGCCAGCAGCCGTAGCTCGAGAGGAACAGATACGCAGTATTTT.

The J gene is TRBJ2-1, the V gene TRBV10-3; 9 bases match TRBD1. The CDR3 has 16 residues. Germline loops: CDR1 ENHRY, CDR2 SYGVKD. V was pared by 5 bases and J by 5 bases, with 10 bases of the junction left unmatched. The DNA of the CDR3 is TGTGCCATCAGTAAGAAGGACAGGGGAGGCAACAATGAGCAGTTCTTC. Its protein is CAISKKDRGGNNEQFF.